Following are 28 T cell receptor beta chains from one sample sequenced in a study of blood T cell repertoires in COVID-19. Assay used: immunoSEQ multiplex PCR; TCRdb lists only in-frame clones, some missing. The data contain 80,000 or so clones, roughly nine tenths of them singletons. Specimen: peripheral blood. These receptors originate from a man between 45 and 60 years old with acute or convalescent COVID-19.

The rearrangement links TRBV19 to TRBJ1-1; a possible D gene is TRBD1 (6 bases). Trimming took 7 bases from V and 7 from J, leaving 16 bases between them. Germline-derived CDR1 and CDR2 are LNHDA and SQIVND (reference sequence). This CDR3 has 13 amino acids. The CDR3 DNA reads TGTGCCAGTACCGGCCGGGGACACGGTGAAGCTTTCTTT. This codes for CASTGRGHGEAFF.

This rearrangement joins TRBV27 to TRBJ2-3; D remains ambiguous. The CDR3 sequence is 14 residues long. From germline, CDR1 is MNHEY and CDR2 SMNVEV (reference sequence). With 5 bases removed from V and 2 bases from J, the gap between germline ends came to 11 bases. In nucleotides, the CDR3 is TGTGCCAGCAGTCTCTATTCCCCCACAGATACGCAGTATTTT. It yields the protein CASSLYSPTDTQYF.

This rearrangement joins TRBV4-1 to TRBJ2-5, with 8 nucleotides matching TRBD2. Germline loops: CDR1 MGHRA, CDR2 YSYEKL. The CDR3 is made up of 16 amino acids. The junction had 8 bases not matched to a gene; V was cut back by 0 bases and J by 5 bases. The CDR3 DNA sequence: TGCGCCAGCAGCCAAGATTCGACGCGGGGGGTGGAGACCCAGTACTTC. This sequence encodes CASSQDSTRGVETQYF.

The J gene is TRBJ1-5, the V gene TRBV2; D ambiguous. CDR1 and CDR2 from the germline V gene are SNHLY and FYNNEI. V was cut by 8 bases and J by 5 bases, with 10 bases left in between. This CDR3 spans 12 amino acids. The chain's CDR3 is CASGGSHQPQHF. The CDR3 DNA sequence: TGTGCCAGCGGAGGGTCACATCAGCCCCAGCATTTT.

The chain combines TRBV4-3 with TRBJ1-2, with unresolved D. V dropped 0 bases and J dropped 8 bases, with 13 bases sitting between them. CDR1 is LGHNA and CDR2 is YSLEER in the germline V gene. The CDR3 runs 14 residues. The CDR3 region is CASSQDLGPQGYTF. The DNA of the CDR3 is TGCGCCAGCAGCCAAGATCTTGGCCCCCAGGGCTACACCTTC.

V is TRBV7-9 and J is TRBJ2-1, with 7 bases matching TRBD1. V dropped 1 base and J dropped 10; count of bases not matched to a gene: 7. The CDR3 totals 14 residues. Per the germline V gene, CDR1 is SEHNR and CDR2 is FQNEAQ (reference sequence). In nucleotides, the CDR3 is TGTGCCAGCAGCTTAGGAAGGGACAGCGCAGAGCAGTTCTTC. Amino acids: CASSLGRDSAEQFF.

The count of this clone is one. This chain joins TRBV7-2 and TRBJ2-1; possibly TRBD2 for D (5 bases). Germline V gene sequence: CDR1 SGHTA, CDR2 FQGNSA. Trimming cost V 1 base and J 7 bases, with 17 bases left between them. The CDR3 consists of 16 residues. CDR3 in amino acids: CASSLGVGLGPNEQFF. DNA for the CDR3: TGTGCCAGCAGCTTAGGTGTTGGACTGGGCCCTAATGAGCAGTTCTTC. The full variable domain, its missing parts supplied by reference TRBV7-2 and TRBJ2-1, is GAGVSQSPSNKVTEKGKDVELRCDPISGHTALYWYRQSLGQGLEFLIYFQGNSAPDKSGLPSDRFSAERTGGSVSTLTIQRTQQEDSAVYLCASSLGVGLGPNEQFFGPGTRLTVL.

The chain carries TRBV27 and TRBJ2-1; 7 bases map to TRBD2. Germline loops: CDR1 MNHEY, CDR2 SMNVEV (reference sequence). This CDR3 region has 16 residues. With V trimmed by 6 bases and J by 2 bases, 10 bases remained unmatched. CDR3 bases: TGTGCCAGCAGACCCTATCCGAGCGGGGCCTACAATGAGCAGTTCTTC. Protein sequence: CASRPYPSGAYNEQFF.

The CDR3 nucleotides read TGTGCCAGCAGTCCCCTAGCCCCACATACGCAGTATTTT. Translation gives CASSPLAPHTQYF. The chain is built from TRBV7-9 and TRBJ2-3, with D maybe TRBD2 (5 bases). Trimming took off 6 bases at V and 7 bases at J, with 14 bases between the two ends. CDR1 is SEHNR and CDR2 is FQNEAQ in the germline V gene (reference sequence). The CDR3 sequence is 13 residues long.

The chain uses TRBV20-1 and TRBJ2-7; D gene unclear. The V end was cut by 0 bases, the J end by 3 bases, with 3 bases between. Per germline, CDR1 DFQATT and CDR2 SNEGSKA (reference sequence). The CDR3 is 11 amino acids. CDR3 sequence: CSARDHYEQYF. The CDR3 bases are TGCAGTGCTAGAGATCACTACGAGCAGTACTTC.

V and J are TRBV4-1 and TRBJ1-1; D is unclear. The length of the CDR3 is 14 residues. V lost 4 bases and J 5 bases, leaving 14 bases between the germline ends. The V gene's germline CDR1 is MGHRA and CDR2 YSYEKL. Here the CDR3 DNA reads TGCGCCAGCAGCCCTAAGCAAGCCCTGACTGAAGCTTTCTTT. It is translated as CASSPKQALTEAFF.

The chain combines TRBV19 with TRBJ1-4; D uncertain. V lost 5 bases, J lost 2 bases, and 12 bases lay in between. The CDR3 is made up of 15 amino acids. Germline V CDR1 and CDR2: LNHDA, SQIVND (reference sequence). The CDR3 loop reads CASSGGGGTNEKLFF. The CDR3 DNA is TGTGCCAGTAGTGGAGGCGGTGGTACTAATGAAAAACTGTTTTTT.

This chain connects TRBV5-1 to TRBJ1-1; D gene unclear. CDR1 and CDR2 from the germline V gene are SGHRS and YFSETQ. This CDR3 contains 15 residues. V was cut by 1 base and J by 3 bases, with 13 bases left in between. CDR3 region: CASSLRPREDTEAFF. CDR3 in DNA: TGCGCCAGCAGCTTGAGGCCGAGGGAGGACACTGAAGCTTTCTTT.

The chain employs TRBV29-1 and TRBJ2-2, with D perhaps TRBD1 (5 bases). This CDR3 has 12 amino acids. Trimming pared 6 bases from V and 7 bases from J, leaving 12 bases between. The germline V gene has CDR1 SQVTM and CDR2 ANQGSEA. DNA of the CDR3: TGCAGCGTCCCTTGGGGCGGCGGGGAGCTGTTTTTT. Translated, it gives CSVPWGGGELFF.

The genes are TRBV21-1 and TRBJ2-7; no DNA check was done on the table's D call, TRBD1. TRBV21-1 is termed a pseudogene. The CDR3 sequence is 13 residues long. CDR3 protein: CAMLDRLDHEQYF. Written as DNA, the CDR3 is TGTGCCATGTTGGACAGGTTAGACCACGAGCAGTACTTC.

CDR3 in amino acids: CATSDPVAGYTGELFF. CDR3 bases: TGTGCCACCAGTGACCCGGTCGCGGGGTACACCGGGGAGCTGTTTTTT. The rearrangement joins TRBV24-1 to TRBJ2-2; tentative D call: TRBD2 (6 bases). Germline values: CDR1 KGHDR, CDR2 SFDVKD. Trimming took 4 bases from V and 3 from J, leaving 14 bases between them. CDR3 length equals 16 residues.

This sequence joins TRBV12-5 and TRBJ1-1; no clear D gene. CDR1 and CDR2 (germline): LGHNT, FRNRAP. The CDR3 runs 13 residues. V gave up 6 bases and J gave up 0 bases, with 8 bases separating them. CDR3 region: CASGPNLNTEAFF. CDR3 sequence (DNA): TGTGCTAGTGGCCCCAACTTGAACACTGAAGCTTTCTTT.

J is TRBJ2-5 and V is TRBV5-6; possible D gene TRBD1, 7 bases. The CDR3 consists of 15 residues. Trimming removed 0 bases from V and 4 bases from J, with 13 bases in between. Per the germline V gene, CDR1 is SGHDT and CDR2 is YYEEEE. In DNA form, the CDR3 reads TGTGCCAGCAGCTTGGGCAGGGGGGATCCAGAGACCCAGTACTTC. It encodes CASSLGRGDPETQYF.

The chain links TRBV19 to TRBJ2-3; 14 bases agree with TRBD2. The CDR3 is 17 amino acids. After removal of 4 bases from V and 3 bases from J, the junction contained 6 bases not matched to a gene. CDR1 and CDR2 from the germline V gene are LNHDA and SQIVND (reference sequence). The chain's CDR3 is CASSTGLAGVGTDTQYF. The CDR3 DNA reads as TGTGCCAGTAGTACGGGACTAGCGGGGGTCGGGACAGATACGCAGTATTTT. The variable domain in full, completed from reference TRBV19 and TRBJ2-3, reads DGGITQSPKYLFRKEGQNVTLSCEQNLNHDAMYWYRQDPGQGLRLIYYSQIVNDFQKGDIAEGYSVSREKKESFPLTVTSAQKNPTAFYLCASSTGLAGVGTDTQYFGPGTRLTVL.

This chain connects TRBV5-6 to TRBJ1-4; 7 nucleotides line up with TRBD1. The ends lost 1 base at V and 8 bases at J; junction bases unmatched: 8. The germline V gene has CDR1 SGHDT and CDR2 YYEEEE. The CDR3 sequence is 15 residues long. The chain's CDR3 is CASSLPDRSGEKLFF. DNA for the CDR3: TGTGCCAGCAGCTTGCCGGACAGGTCAGGGGAAAAACTGTTTTTT.

V is TRBV4-1 and J is TRBJ1-1; 9 positions agree with TRBD1. The CDR3 extends over 15 amino acids. After removal of 4 bases from V and 0 bases from J, the junction contained 3 bases not matched to a gene. Germline V lookup: CDR1 MGHRA, CDR2 YSYEKL. Here the CDR3 reads CASSRGQGMNTEAFF. CDR3 in DNA: TGCGCCAGCAGCCGGGGACAGGGAATGAACACTGAAGCTTTCTTT.

This chain links TRBV28 with TRBJ2-7; D might be TRBD1 (6 bases). The CDR3 loop spans 13 amino acids. CDR1 and CDR2 (germline): MDHEN, SYDVKM. V was pared by 6 bases and J by 2 bases, with 11 bases between. The CDR3, as DNA: TGTGCCAGCAGACCTCAGGGGACCTACGAGCAGTACTTC. Translation gives CASRPQGTYEQYF.

This chain joins TRBV18 and TRBJ1-1; a weak D match, TRBD1 (5 bases). The CDR3 is 12 amino acids. Trimming pared 5 bases from V and 4 bases from J, leaving 8 bases between. Germline V gene data show CDR1 as KGHSH and CDR2 as LQKENI. CDR3 coding DNA: TGTGCCAGCTCATCAGGGCCCACTGAAGCTTTCTTT. Amino acid sequence: CASSSGPTEAFF.

The table lists this clone with a count of one. The chain carries TRBV10-2 and TRBJ2-7; TRBD1 is a possible D gene (6 bases). The CDR3 spans 12 residues. Germline V gene data show CDR1 as WSHSY and CDR2 as SAAADI. Trimming left V 3 bases short and J 5 bases short, with 8 bases between. CDR3 loop: CASSEAGDEQYF. The CDR3 bases are TGCGCCAGCAGTGAAGCAGGGGACGAGCAGTACTTC.

This clone was found once. The chain has TRBV15 and TRBJ1-1, with 8 bases lining up with TRBD1. Looked up from germline, CDR1 is LNHNV and CDR2 is YYDKDF (reference sequence). The CDR3 runs 16 residues. Unmatched junction bases numbered 9, after V lost 2 bases and J lost 4 bases. CDR3 in amino acids: CATSRRTGTGGTEAFF. DNA of the CDR3: TGTGCCACCAGCAGAAGGACAGGGACTGGCGGCACTGAAGCTTTCTTT.

The V gene is TRBV3-1 (or the pseudogene TRBV3-2), the J gene TRBJ1-1; TRBD1 is a possible D gene (5 bases). The V gene lost 0 bases and the J gene lost 1 base, with 9 bases spanning the gap. This CDR3 region has 15 residues. In germline, CDR1 is LGHDT, CDR2 YNNKEL (reference sequence). The CDR3 spells CASSQEARENTEAFF. The CDR3 DNA reads TGTGCCAGCAGCCAAGAGGCCAGGGAGAACACTGAAGCTTTCTTT.

This clone came up once. V and J are TRBV7-2 and TRBJ1-2, with 10 positions matching TRBD1. Germline CDR1 and CDR2: SGHTA and FQGNSA. The CDR3 contains 15 residues. Losses at the gene ends were 3 bases for V and 9 bases for J; bases not matched to a gene: 10. In nucleotides, the CDR3 is TGTGCCAGCAGCTTGGGGGGGACAGGGGCTCGAAGCTACACCTTC. This encodes CASSLGGTGARSYTF. The full variable domain, completed using reference TRBV7-2 and TRBJ1-2, is GAGVSQSPSNKVTEKGKDVELRCDPISGHTALYWYRQSLGQGLEFLIYFQGNSAPDKSGLPSDRFSAERTGGSVSTLTIQRTQQEDSAVYLCASSLGGTGARSYTFGSGTRLTVV.

The chain links TRBV25-1 to TRBJ2-7; D not certain. With 4 bases removed from V and 4 bases from J, the gap between germline ends came to 11 bases. CDR3 size: 13 residues. Germline CDR1 MGHDK, CDR2 SYGVNS. This CDR3 reads CASSGGYIYEQYF. DNA of the CDR3: TGTGCCAGCAGTGGAGGTTATATATACGAGCAGTACTTC.